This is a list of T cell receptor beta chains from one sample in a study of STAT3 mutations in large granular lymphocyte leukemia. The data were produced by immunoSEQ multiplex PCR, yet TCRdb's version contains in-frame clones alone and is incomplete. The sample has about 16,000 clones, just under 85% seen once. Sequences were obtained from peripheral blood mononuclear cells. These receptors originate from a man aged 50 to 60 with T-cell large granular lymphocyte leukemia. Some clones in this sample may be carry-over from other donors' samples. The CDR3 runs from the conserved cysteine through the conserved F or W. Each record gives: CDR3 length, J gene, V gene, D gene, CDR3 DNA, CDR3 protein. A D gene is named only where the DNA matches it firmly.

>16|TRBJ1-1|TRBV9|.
TGTGCCAGCAGCTTGGGGTCTGGGGAAAGTGGCACTGAAGCTTTCTTT
CASSLGSGESGTEAFF
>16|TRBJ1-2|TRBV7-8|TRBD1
TGTGCCAGCAGCTCCAAGAGACAGGGGGCCTACTATGGCTACACCTTC
CASSSKRQGAYYGYTF
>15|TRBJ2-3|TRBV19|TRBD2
TGTGCCAGTAGTGCCTCCGGGACTAGCGCAGATACGCAGTATTTT
CASSASGTSADTQYF
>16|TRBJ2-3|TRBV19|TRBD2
TGTGCCAGTAGTATTAGAGGGACTAGCGGCACAGATACGCAGTATTTT
CASSIRGTSGTDTQYF
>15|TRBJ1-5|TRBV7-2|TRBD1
TGTGCCAGCAGCTTAGAGGCCCCAGGGGGGCTGCCCCAGCATTTT
CASSLEAPGGLPQHF
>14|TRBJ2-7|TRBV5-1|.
TGCGCCAGCAGCTTGGGGTCTAGCTCCTACGAGCAGTACTTC
CASSLGSSSYEQYF
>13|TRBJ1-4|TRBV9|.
TGTGCCAGCAGCCCCAGAACTAATGAAAAACTGTTTTTT
CASSPRTNEKLFF
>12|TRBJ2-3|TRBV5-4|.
TGTGCCAGCAGCTTGCACGGTGATACGCAGTATTTT
CASSLHGDTQYF
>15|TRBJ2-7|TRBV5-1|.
TGCGCCAGCAGCTTGAATGTTGGTAAAAAGGACGAGCAGTACTTC
CASSLNVGKKDEQYF
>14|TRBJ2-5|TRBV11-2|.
TGTGCCAGCAGCTTAGAACGGGGTTTGGAGACCCAGTACTTC
CASSLERGLETQYF
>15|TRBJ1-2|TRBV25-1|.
TGTGCCAGCAGTGATCATGGTCAACATAACTATGGCTACACCTTC
CASSDHGQHNYGYTF